This is a list of T cell receptor beta chains from one sample in a study of blood T cell repertoires in COVID-19. This table comes from immunoSEQ multiplex PCR, and its TCRdb copy is limited to in-frame clones, with some not included. The sample consists of roughly 140,000 clones, 88% of them appearing once. The sequenced sample consisted of peripheral blood. Every receptor here comes from a human donor in a cohort sampled during active COVID-19. Each CDR3 is given with its conserved first and last residue. D genes are given only for firm matches. Clone size appears in some rows only: once, few, many, or a class for an expanded clone.

TRBD2	TRBV19	TRBJ2-1	.	TGTGCCAGTAGAACATACTTAGCGGGAGGCCTTGAGCAGTTCTTC	CASRTYLAGGLEQFF
.	TRBV6-1	TRBJ1-1	.	TGTGCCAGCAGTGAAAGGGGGACGGGGAACACTGAAGCTTTCTTT	CASSERGTGNTEAFF
.	TRBV27	TRBJ1-1	.	TGTGCCAGCAGTTTAAGAACCAGGAACACTGAAGCTTTCTTT	CASSLRTRNTEAFF
TRBD1	TRBV5-6	TRBJ1-6	.	TGTGCCAGCAGCTGGGGCCGCCCAGGGGGCGGTTATTCACCCCTCCACTTT	CASSWGRPGGGYSPLHF
.	TRBV5-4	TRBJ2-3	.	TGTGCCAGCAGCCCTCCTACGATGTTGGATACGCAGTATTTT	CASSPPTMLDTQYF
TRBD2	TRBV2	TRBJ2-7	.	TGTGCCAGCACAGCGGGAGAGATTGGATACGAGCAGTACTTC	CASTAGEIGYEQYF
.	TRBV7-3	TRBJ1-1	once	TGTGCCAGCAGTCGAAGACCCCTCGGGGAAGGGAGGAGCACTGAAGCTTTCTTT	CASSRRPLGEGRSTEAFF
TRBD2	TRBV5-1	TRBJ2-7	few	TGCGCCAGCAGCTTTTTTGCTAGCGGGGGCCAAACCTACGAGCAGTACTTC	CASSFFASGGQTYEQYF
.	TRBV7-8	TRBJ1-6	.	TGTGCCAGCAGCCTAGACGGGAGCTCCTATAATTCACCCCTCCACTTT	CASSLDGSSYNSPLHF
TRBD1	TRBV6-2/TRBV6-3	TRBJ2-2	.	TGTGCCAGCAGTACCGGGACAGGGACTGAAAACACCGGGGAGCTGTTTTTT	CASSTGTGTENTGELFF
TRBD1	TRBV7-2	TRBJ2-4	.	TGTGCCAGCAGTCTAGCCGGGACAGCAGCCAAAAACATTCAGTACTTC	CASSLAGTAAKNIQYF
TRBD1	TRBV7-3	TRBJ1-6	.	TGTGCCAGCAGCTCGTCCGGGACAGAGAATTCACCCCTCCACTTT	CASSSSGTENSPLHF
TRBD2	TRBV5-4	TRBJ2-5	.	TGTGCCAGCAGCCCGGGGACTAGCGGATTTCAAGAGACCCAGTACTTC	CASSPGTSGFQETQYF
TRBD1	TRBV6-5	TRBJ1-2	.	TGTGCCAGCAGTCGACAGGGGGCGACGTTTGGCTACACCTTC	CASSRQGATFGYTF
.	TRBV6-5	TRBJ1-1	.	TGTGCCAGCAGTCCAACAGGGTTCGGCACTGAAGCTTTCTTT	CASSPTGFGTEAFF
TRBD1	TRBV2	TRBJ1-2	.	TGTGCCTGCCGACAGGGCCGCTCAAGGGACTATGGCTACACCTTC	CACRQGRSRDYGYTF
TRBD2	TRBV27	TRBJ2-7	.	TGTGCCAGCAGTTTATCGAGTCGGGGGGACGAGCAGTACTTC	CASSLSSRGDEQYF
.	TRBV14	TRBJ1-1	.	TGTGCCAGCAGCCAAACAGGCTGGAAGGGTGGCACTGAAGCTTTCTTT	CASSQTGWKGGTEAFF
TRBD1	TRBV5-4	TRBJ1-2	.	TGTGCCAGCAGCACGACAGGGGGCGCGAACTATGGCTACACCTTC	CASSTTGGANYGYTF
TRBD1	TRBV4-3	TRBJ2-1	once	TGCGCCAGCAGCCAAGGGGGACAGGGATACAATGAGCAGTTCTTC	CASSQGGQGYNEQFF
TRBD2	TRBV20-1	TRBJ2-3	.	TGCAGTGCTAGTGGGGACTACCTCCGCACGCAGTATTTT	CSASGDYLRTQYF
.	TRBV13	TRBJ1-6	once	TGTGCCAGCAGTTATAGGATGGCGGGATCCTATAATTCACCCCTCCACTTT	CASSYRMAGSYNSPLHF
TRBD2	TRBV28	TRBJ2-7	.	TGTGCCAGCAGTTTGGCGGGAGTCGGAACGGAGTACGAGCAGTACTTC	CASSLAGVGTEYEQYF
TRBD2	TRBV4-1	TRBJ2-7	.	TGCGCCAGCAGCCGGGGGGGAGCCTACGAGCAGTACTTC	CASSRGGAYEQYF
TRBD2	TRBV5-1	TRBJ2-5	.	TGCGCCAGCAGCCGGACTAGCGGGACGGGAGAGACCCAGTACTTC	CASSRTSGTGETQYF
TRBD1	TRBV7-7	TRBJ2-5	.	TGTGCTAGCAGTTCCGGGACAGGGGCTCAAGAGACCCAGTACTTC	CASSSGTGAQETQYF
.	TRBV7-2	TRBJ1-1	.	TGTGCCAGCAGCCCCCAATTGGAGCAGAACACTGAAGCTTTCTTT	CASSPQLEQNTEAFF